A selection of T cell receptor beta chains follows, all from one sample in a study of blood T cell repertoires in COVID-19. The table came from immunoSEQ multiplex PCR; TCRdb's copy has only in-frame clones and leaves some out. The sample holds approximately 140,000 clones, roughly 80% seen once. Sequenced sample: peripheral blood. These receptor sequences come from a woman older than 75 with acute or convalescent COVID-19. CDR3s leave out the opening cysteine and the closing phenylalanine or tryptophan. The order of the fields is CDR3 length, V gene, J gene, CDR3 protein.

len: 14; v_gene: TRBV2; j_gene: TRBJ2-1; CDR3aa: ASRRVGRASYNEQF
len: 15; v_gene: TRBV15; j_gene: TRBJ2-7; CDR3aa: ATSRAATSGGAYEQY
len: 13; v_gene: TRBV7-9; j_gene: TRBJ2-2; CDR3aa: ASSPRQSDGGELF
len: 13; v_gene: TRBV7-2; j_gene: TRBJ2-1; CDR3aa: ASSLVAGAYNEQF
len: 13; v_gene: TRBV19; j_gene: TRBJ2-1; CDR3aa: ASSISSGSWYEQF
len: 12; v_gene: TRBV27; j_gene: TRBJ1-4; CDR3aa: ASSFDRGNEKLF
len: 10; v_gene: TRBV6-2/TRBV6-3; j_gene: TRBJ1-2; CDR3aa: ASSYSSGGYT
len: 15; v_gene: TRBV6-2/TRBV6-3; j_gene: TRBJ2-5; CDR3aa: ASSRAYGLAGEETQY
len: 11; v_gene: TRBV7-2; j_gene: TRBJ2-2; CDR3aa: ASSPEQVGELF
len: 12; v_gene: TRBV5-6; j_gene: TRBJ2-7; CDR3aa: ASSLGQDHYEQY
len: 12; v_gene: TRBV6-5; j_gene: TRBJ1-6; CDR3aa: ASRLGQHNSPLH
len: 11; v_gene: TRBV20-1; j_gene: TRBJ2-7; CDR3aa: SARGAGLFEQY
len: 12; v_gene: TRBV7-2; j_gene: TRBJ1-2; CDR3aa: ASSPAGGTGGYT
len: 11; v_gene: TRBV19; j_gene: TRBJ2-1; CDR3aa: ASSSDLFSGQF
len: 14; v_gene: TRBV7-2; j_gene: TRBJ2-7; CDR3aa: ASSLGRDSYSYEQY
len: 14; v_gene: TRBV4-3; j_gene: TRBJ1-1; CDR3aa: ASSQAPGQGDTEAF
len: 11; v_gene: TRBV2; j_gene: TRBJ2-5; CDR3aa: ASSRLGGETQY
len: 13; v_gene: TRBV9; j_gene: TRBJ1-6; CDR3aa: ASSVTRTGDSPLH
len: 12; v_gene: TRBV5-8; j_gene: TRBJ2-7; CDR3aa: ASRKRGESYEQY
len: 11; v_gene: TRBV6-1; j_gene: TRBJ1-4; CDR3aa: ASRRAGNEKLF
len: 13; v_gene: TRBV2; j_gene: TRBJ1-4; CDR3aa: ASNEHGVANEKLF
len: 10; v_gene: TRBV12-3/TRBV12-4; j_gene: TRBJ1-1; CDR3aa: ASNRDNTEAF
len: 11; v_gene: TRBV19; j_gene: TRBJ1-4; CDR3aa: ASSGTGNEKLF
len: 10; v_gene: TRBV29-1; j_gene: TRBJ2-3; CDR3aa: SVGLAGDTQY
len: 11; v_gene: TRBV7-8; j_gene: TRBJ2-3; CDR3aa: ASSLGATGSQY
len: 12; v_gene: TRBV5-1; j_gene: TRBJ2-7; CDR3aa: ASSSGTSGYEQY
len: 11; v_gene: TRBV29-1; j_gene: TRBJ1-2; CDR3aa: SVEAFEGDGYT
len: 14; v_gene: TRBV21-1; j_gene: TRBJ1-5; CDR3aa: ASSKGSEQGDQPQH
len: 14; v_gene: TRBV14; j_gene: TRBJ2-1; CDR3aa: ASSTWGRGANNEQF
len: 12; v_gene: TRBV18; j_gene: TRBJ1-2; CDR3aa: ASSQGAQSYGYT
len: 9; v_gene: TRBV29-1; j_gene: TRBJ1-2; CDR3aa: SVGAGGFYT
len: 12; v_gene: TRBV6-6; j_gene: TRBJ1-2; CDR3aa: ASSRRGQAGRDT
len: 12; v_gene: TRBV15; j_gene: TRBJ2-7; CDR3aa: ATSSDRQIHEQY
len: 12; v_gene: TRBV6-6; j_gene: TRBJ1-4; CDR3aa: ASRPQGTTEKLF
len: 14; v_gene: TRBV11-2; j_gene: TRBJ2-2; CDR3aa: ASSPQSGGYTGELF
len: 12; v_gene: TRBV19; j_gene: TRBJ2-5; CDR3aa: ASSITGSVETQY
len: 15; v_gene: TRBV18; j_gene: TRBJ2-2; CDR3aa: ASSPPSPGKRPGELF
len: 9; v_gene: TRBV19; j_gene: TRBJ2-7; CDR3aa: ASSRSGEQY
len: 14; v_gene: TRBV23-1; j_gene: TRBJ2-2; CDR3aa: ASSWSTRGATGELF
len: 11; v_gene: TRBV11-2; j_gene: TRBJ1-1; CDR3aa: ASSLDMNTEAF
len: 11; v_gene: TRBV10-3; j_gene: TRBJ1-5; CDR3aa: AISERGDQPQH
len: 15; v_gene: TRBV7-2; j_gene: TRBJ2-3; CDR3aa: ASSLVGARGNTDTQY
len: 13; v_gene: TRBV3-1/TRBV3-2; j_gene: TRBJ1-2; CDR3aa: ASSLGQGAPSGYT
len: 14; v_gene: TRBV5-5; j_gene: TRBJ1-4; CDR3aa: ASSLGQGRANEKLF
len: 14; v_gene: TRBV6-6; j_gene: TRBJ2-6; CDR3aa: ASSYSEVTGANVLT
len: 14; v_gene: TRBV2; j_gene: TRBJ1-5; CDR3aa: ASSDSGGAFNQPQH
len: 9; v_gene: TRBV19; j_gene: TRBJ2-7; CDR3aa: ASSNTGKQY
len: 10; v_gene: TRBV5-6; j_gene: TRBJ1-4; CDR3aa: ASSVSGEKLF
len: 11; v_gene: TRBV5-1; j_gene: TRBJ2-5; CDR3aa: ASSYDREETQY
len: 12; v_gene: TRBV19; j_gene: TRBJ1-6; CDR3aa: ASSPVRLNSPLH